This T cell receptor (beta chain) was recorded in a study of beta chain features in type 1 diabetes. Across the whole study: Similarity in age, gender and cell yields was seen between patients and healthy donors.

Concerning this clone itself: No antigen is known for it.

CDR1 and CDR2 from the germline V gene are SGHTS and YDEGEE. The CDR3 length is 15 residues. Losses at the gene ends were 3 bases for V and 7 bases for J; bases not matched to a gene: 12. Isolated RNA was reverse transcribed in full, so expressed TCRB transcripts were sequenced. Produced via immunoSEQ multiplex PCR; TCRdb's table is partial and in-frame only. The sample lists roughly 340,000 clones, approximately 13% seen once, with nearly 0.015% in the top ten. Study-level points and caveats: Compared with healthy donors, patients appeared to share more similar naive, central memory and regulatory TCRB repertoires. In all four CD4+ subsets, TCRB CDR3 length was significantly, moderately reduced in type 1 diabetes.

Per donor, one heparinised blood draw averaged around 110 mL. The chain uses TRBV5-8 and TRBJ2-7; 8 bases align to TRBD1. Material for sequencing was naive CD4+ T cells from blood. This sequence originates from a young woman with type 1 diabetes. The CDR3, as DNA: TGTGCCAGCAGCTCGTACCGGACAGGGAGTCCAGAGCAGTACTTC. Encoded protein: CASSSYRTGSPEQYF.